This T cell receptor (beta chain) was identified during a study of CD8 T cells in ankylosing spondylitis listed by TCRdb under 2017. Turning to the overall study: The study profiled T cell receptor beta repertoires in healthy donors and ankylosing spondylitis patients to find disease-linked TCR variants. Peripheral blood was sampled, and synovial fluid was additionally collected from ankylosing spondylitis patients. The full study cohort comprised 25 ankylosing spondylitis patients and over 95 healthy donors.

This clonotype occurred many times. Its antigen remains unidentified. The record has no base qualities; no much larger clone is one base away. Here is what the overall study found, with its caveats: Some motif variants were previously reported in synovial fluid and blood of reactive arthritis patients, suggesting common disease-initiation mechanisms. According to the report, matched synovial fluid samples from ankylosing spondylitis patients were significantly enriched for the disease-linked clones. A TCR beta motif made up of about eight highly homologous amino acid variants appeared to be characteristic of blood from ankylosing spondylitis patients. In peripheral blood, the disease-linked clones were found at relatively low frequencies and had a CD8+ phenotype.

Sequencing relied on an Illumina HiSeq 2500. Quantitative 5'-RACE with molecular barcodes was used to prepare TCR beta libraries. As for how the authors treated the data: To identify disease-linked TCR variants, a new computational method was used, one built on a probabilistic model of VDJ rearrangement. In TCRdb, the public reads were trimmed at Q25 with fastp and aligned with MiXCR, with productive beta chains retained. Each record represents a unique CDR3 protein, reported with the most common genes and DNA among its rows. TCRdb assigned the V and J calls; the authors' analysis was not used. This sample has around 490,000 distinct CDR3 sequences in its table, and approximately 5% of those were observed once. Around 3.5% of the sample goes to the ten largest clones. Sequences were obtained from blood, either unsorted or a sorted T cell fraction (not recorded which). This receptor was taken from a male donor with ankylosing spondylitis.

The encoded CDR3 is CASSLVLAGGPNEQFF. The nucleotide sequence is given as TGCGCCAGCAGCTTGGTACTAGCGGGAGGGCCAAATGAGCAGTTCTTC. The chain is assembled from TRBV5-1 and TRBJ2-1; TRBD2 matches 13 bases in the middle. CDR1 SGHRS and CDR2 YFSETQ were looked up in the germline V gene. The cysteine opens and the phenylalanine closes a CDR3 of 16 amino acids. The kept DNA is CDR3 alone, 48 bases in frame from the first base. Germline trimming: 0 bases from V, 7 bases from J; junction bases outside gene matches: 4.